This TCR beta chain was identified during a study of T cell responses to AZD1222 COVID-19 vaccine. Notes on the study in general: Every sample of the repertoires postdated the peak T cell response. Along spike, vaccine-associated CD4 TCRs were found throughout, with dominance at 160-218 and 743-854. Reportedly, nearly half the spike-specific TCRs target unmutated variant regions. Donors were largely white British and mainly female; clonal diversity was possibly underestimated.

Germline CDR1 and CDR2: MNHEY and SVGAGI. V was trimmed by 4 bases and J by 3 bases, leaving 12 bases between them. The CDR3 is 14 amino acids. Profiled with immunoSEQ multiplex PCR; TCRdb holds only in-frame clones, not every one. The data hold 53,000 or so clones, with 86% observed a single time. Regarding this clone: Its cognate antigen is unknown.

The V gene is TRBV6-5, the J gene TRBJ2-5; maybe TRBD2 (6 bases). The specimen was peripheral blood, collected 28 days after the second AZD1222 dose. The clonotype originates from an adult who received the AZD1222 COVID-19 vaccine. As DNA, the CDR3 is TGTGCCAGCAGTTCGACTAGTTTTGAAGAGACCCAGTACTTC. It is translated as CASSSTSFEETQYF.